Following are 21 T cell receptor beta chains from one sample sequenced in a study of cytomegalovirus exposure and HLA in healthy donors. Researchers ran the PCR with 60 Vbeta and 13 Jbeta primers. TCRdb's copy holds only in-frame clones and misses some; the assay was immunoSEQ multiplex PCR. The sample lists 100,000 to 150,000 clones; roughly 78% were seen once. The sample taken for sequencing was PBMCs. These receptors came from a man in his forties in good health and CMV-seronegative.

The V call is TRBV30, the J call TRBJ2-5; 9 bases line up with TRBD1. The CDR3 is 14 residues long. The V and J ends lost 4 bases and 5 bases, in that order; junction bases with no gene match: 8. Germline-derived CDR1 and CDR2 are GTSNPN and SVGIG (reference sequence). The CDR3 region is CAWNQQGARETQYF. CDR3 DNA: TGTGCCTGGAACCAACAGGGGGCGAGGGAGACCCAGTACTTC.

The gene calls are TRBV12-5 and TRBJ2-2, with a possible D match to TRBD1 (5 bases). The CDR3 loop spans 13 amino acids. CDR1 and CDR2 (germline): LGHNT, FRNRAP. Deletions cut 1 base from V and 5 bases from J, with 5 bases between. The CDR3 spells CASGLEGTGELFF. The CDR3 DNA is TGTGCTAGTGGTTTGGAGGGGACCGGGGAGCTGTTTTTT.

The rearrangement joins TRBV7-9 to TRBJ1-2, with D perhaps TRBD1 (5 bases). The CDR3 extends over 14 amino acids. V lost 1 base to trimming and J lost 6 bases, with 12 bases between them. The germline V gene encodes CDR1 SEHNR and CDR2 FQNEAQ (reference sequence). The CDR3 loop is CASSLEGRVDGYTF. The CDR3 nucleotides are TGTGCCAGCAGCTTAGAGGGCAGGGTAGATGGCTACACCTTC.

The rearrangement links TRBV4-1 to TRBJ1-4; the D is unclear. Germline CDR1 and CDR2: MGHRA and YSYEKL. CDR3 length: 13 amino acids. Trimming stripped 1 base from V and 8 bases from J, with 8 bases between. The CDR3 spells CASSQVTGEKLFF. For the CDR3, the DNA is TGCGCCAGCAGCCAAGTAACGGGGGAAAAACTGTTTTTT.

The chain couples TRBV29-1 to TRBJ1-1, with TRBD1 matching 7 bases. Germline V gene data show CDR1 as SQVTM and CDR2 as ANQGSEA. V shed 4 bases, J shed 4 bases, and the junction held 15 bases outside the gene matches. CDR3 length equals 16 residues. The CDR3 spells CSVGVWDSRGGTEAFF. The CDR3 DNA reads TGCAGCGTTGGGGTTTGGGACAGCCGAGGGGGCACTGAAGCTTTCTTT.

This clone was detected only a few times. The V gene is TRBV9, the J gene TRBJ1-3; D ambiguous. The CDR3 consists of 15 residues. The germline V gene encodes CDR1 SGDLS and CDR2 YYNGEE. V was trimmed by 4 bases and J by 0 bases, leaving 11 bases between them. The CDR3 reads CASSTRADSGNTIYF. Here the CDR3 DNA reads TGTGCCAGCAGCACGAGGGCGGACTCTGGAAACACCATATATTTT.

V usage is TRBV5-5 and J usage is TRBJ2-1, with 8 bases identical to TRBD1. The length of the CDR3 is 15 residues. The germline gives CDR1 SGHKS, CDR2 YYEKEE (reference sequence). V was pared by 4 bases and J by 1 base, with 4 bases of the junction left unmatched. As DNA, the CDR3 is TGTGCCAGCAGCATTCGACAGGGGTCCTACAATGAGCAGTTCTTC. Encoded protein: CASSIRQGSYNEQFF.

This clone showed up just a few times. The sample has other DNA sequences that encode this CDR3 too. J is TRBJ1-6 and V is TRBV15; D may be TRBD1 (5 bases). Germline V lookup: CDR1 LNHNV, CDR2 YYDKDF (reference sequence). Trimming cost V 2 bases and J 3 bases, with 5 bases left between them. The CDR3 sequence is 14 residues long. CDR3 nucleotide sequence: TGTGCCACCAGCAGACAGGGCTATAATTCACCCCTCCACTTT. This gives the protein CATSRQGYNSPLHF.

The J gene is TRBJ2-7, the V gene TRBV5-4, with a possible D match to TRBD1 (6 bases). This CDR3 contains 15 residues. Germline CDR1 reads SGHNT; CDR2 reads YYREEE (reference sequence). Trimming took off 0 bases at V and 1 base at J, with 11 bases between the two ends. The CDR3 region is CASSLGQARSYEQYF. The CDR3 DNA sequence: TGTGCCAGCAGCTTGGGACAGGCAAGATCCTACGAGCAGTACTTC.

The chain links TRBV5-1 to TRBJ2-7; tentatively, D is TRBD1 (6 bases). The CDR3 totals 16 residues. V lost 0 bases and J lost 2, with 15 bases in between. CDR1 and CDR2 (germline): SGHRS, YFSETQ. The CDR3 is CASSLGTAGDPYEQYF. Here the CDR3 DNA reads TGCGCCAGCAGCTTGGGTACGGCAGGGGATCCCTACGAGCAGTACTTC.

The rearrangement links TRBV19 to TRBJ1-1, with 7 bases aligning to TRBD1. V shed 3 bases and J 6 bases; nucleotides not matched to a gene: 4. The CDR3 totals 13 residues. Looked up from germline, CDR1 is LNHDA and CDR2 is SQIVND (reference sequence). CDR3 coding DNA: TGTGCCAGTAGTATCATAGGGGGCTCTGAAGCTTTCTTT. Translated, it gives CASSIIGGSEAFF. The full variable domain, rest sourced from reference TRBV19 and TRBJ1-1, is DGGITQSPKYLFRKEGQNVTLSCEQNLNHDAMYWYRQDPGQGLRLIYYSQIVNDFQKGDIAEGYSVSREKKESFPLTVTSAQKNPTAFYLCASSIIGGSEAFFGQGTRLTVV.

The chain is built from TRBV2 and TRBJ1-2; 9 bases fit TRBD1. CDR3 size: 13 residues. Germline V gene sequence: CDR1 SNHLY, CDR2 FYNNEI. The ends lost 8 bases at V and 4 bases at J; junction bases unmatched: 5. The CDR3 DNA follows: TGTGCCAGCGGATCGACAGGGGGCTATGGCTACACCTTC. Its translation is CASGSTGGYGYTF.

This rearrangement joins TRBV30 to TRBJ2-7, with D possibly TRBD2 on 6 matching bases. Germline-derived CDR1 and CDR2 are GTSNPN and SVGIG (reference sequence). The CDR3 has 13 residues. V lost 5 bases and J lost 1, with 12 bases in between. This chain's CDR3 is CAWLGGASYEQYF. As DNA, the CDR3 is TGTGCCTGGCTGGGAGGCGCGTCCTACGAGCAGTACTTC.

The chain combines TRBV13 with TRBJ2-7; 10 bases agree with TRBD1. CDR3 length equals 16 residues. V was clipped by 5 bases and J by 2 bases; unmatched bases: 9. Germline lookup yields CDR1 PRHDT and CDR2 FYEKMQ (reference sequence). This CDR3 is CASSTRDRGFPYEQYF. DNA of the CDR3: TGTGCCAGCAGCACTAGGGACAGGGGTTTCCCCTACGAGCAGTACTTC. Based on the CDR3 plus reference TRBV13 and TRBJ2-7, the full variable domain is AAGVIQSPRHLIKEKRETATLKCYPIPRHDTVYWYQQGPGQDPQFLISFYEKMQSDKGSIPDRFSAQQFSDYHSELNMSSLELGDSALYFCASSTRDRGFPYEQYFGPGTRLTVT.

The rearrangement joins TRBV7-9 to TRBJ1-5; D not resolved. The CDR3 has 14 residues. Germline loops: CDR1 SEHNR, CDR2 FQNEAQ (reference sequence). The V end lost 4 bases, the J end lost 0 bases, and 7 bases lay between the germline ends. CDR3 sequence reads: CASSSDYSNQPQHF. CDR3 coding DNA: TGTGCCAGCAGCTCGGACTATAGCAATCAGCCCCAGCATTTT. The full variable domain, its missing parts supplied by reference TRBV7-9 and TRBJ1-5, is DTGVSQNPRHKITKRGQNVTFRCDPISEHNRLYWYRQTLGQGPEFLTYFQNEAQLEKSRLLSDRFSAERPKGSFSTLEIQRTEQGDSAMYLCASSSDYSNQPQHFGDGTRLSIL.

J is TRBJ2-5 and V is TRBV2; D possibly corresponds to TRBD1 (5 bases). CDR1 is SNHLY and CDR2 is FYNNEI in the germline V gene. The CDR3 sequence is 15 residues long. The V gene lost 2 bases and the J gene lost 4 bases, with 14 bases spanning the gap. CDR3 bases: TGTGCCAGCAGTGAACAGGGCCAAAGGGGAGAGACCCAGTACTTC. Its protein is CASSEQGQRGETQYF. The complete variable domain, with remaining parts taken from reference TRBV2 and TRBJ2-5, reads EPEVTQTPSHQVTQMGQEVILRCVPISNHLYFYWYRQILGQKVEFLVSFYNNEISEKSEIFDDQFSVERPDGSNFTLKIRSTKLEDSAMYFCASSEQGQRGETQYFGPGTRLLVL.

This rearrangement joins TRBV7-9 to TRBJ2-2; D unresolved. CDR3 size: 14 residues. Germline-derived CDR1 and CDR2 are SEHNR and FQNEAQ (reference sequence). V lost 9 bases and J lost 2, with 13 bases in between. The CDR3 region is CASRREVNTGELFF. The CDR3 bases are TGTGCCAGTCGGCGAGAGGTCAACACCGGGGAGCTGTTTTTT.

This chain links TRBV5-1 with TRBJ1-1; D gene uncertain. Germline values: CDR1 SGHRS, CDR2 YFSETQ. CDR3 length: 17 amino acids. The V and J ends lost 2 bases and 4 bases respectively, with 21 bases between them. The CDR3 nucleotides are TGCGCCAGCAGCTTTGGGCAGATCACTTTACGGGGCACTGAAGCTTTCTTT. It codes for CASSFGQITLRGTEAFF.

This chain connects TRBV10-3 to TRBJ2-1, with 9 bases matching TRBD2. Germline V gives CDR1 ENHRY, CDR2 SYGVKD. The CDR3 runs to 17 residues. V lost 2 bases and J lost 9; bases outside the gene matches: 14. CDR3 DNA sequence: TGTGCCATCAGTGAGCCCCTAGGAGCGGGAGGTGGAGGTGAGCAGTTCTTC. This codes for CAISEPLGAGGGGEQFF.

A single count supports this clone. The J gene is TRBJ2-5, the V gene TRBV5-6; perhaps TRBD1 as D (6 bases). The V gene's germline CDR1 is SGHDT and CDR2 YYEEEE. The V gene lost 6 bases and the J gene lost 2 bases, with 14 bases spanning the gap. This CDR3 has 14 amino acids. CDR3 bases: TGTGCCAGCAAATCGACAGGCCTTCAAGAGACCCAGTACTTC. It codes for CASKSTGLQETQYF.

The chain uses TRBV4-1 and TRBJ2-3; D is possibly TRBD2 (6 bases). The CDR3 has 16 amino acids. Trimming left V 8 bases short and J 6 bases short, with 24 bases between. Germline assignment: CDR1 MGHRA and CDR2 YSYEKL. The CDR3 DNA sequence: TGCGCCAGCCGCCGAGCCCTCTCGGGAGCATTGGATACGCAGTATTTT. Protein sequence: CASRRALSGALDTQYF.